Listed below are T cell receptor beta chains from one sample, sequenced in a study of T-cell memory formation after mild COVID-19. TCRdb independently ran MiXCR on the 5' RACE reads; one entry per CDR3 protein. The sample has about 140,000 distinct CDR3 sequences, about 6.1% seen once; the top ten hold approximately 2%. The sequencing sample was made of PBMCs or a T cell subset sorted from them (not recorded which). The receptors shown here come from an adult woman who had mild COVID-19 (a few samples of this study predate the infection). Cell type and time point are not known. CDR3s include the opening cysteine and the closing phenylalanine or tryptophan. The D gene is left open where the match is weak. Only part of the rows carry a size: once, few, many, or a class if the clone is expanded.

d_call	clone_size	j_call	v_call	cdr3_nt	cdr3_aa
NA	few	TRBJ2-7	TRBV19	TGTGCCAGTAGTATAGGTTCGGCGGGAACCTACGAGCAGTACTTC	CASSIGSAGTYEQYF
NA	NA	TRBJ2-2	TRBV11-3	TGTGCCAGCGCCGCCGGGAGCACTACCGGGGAGCTGTTTTTT	CASAAGSTTGELFF
NA	few	TRBJ2-2	TRBV7-8	TGTGCCAGCAGCTTAGCCGTGGATACCGGGGAGCTGTTTTTT	CASSLAVDTGELFF
NA	few	TRBJ1-1	TRBV18	TGTGCCAGCTCGGGGGGAGACAGGTTGAACACTGAAGCTTTCTTT	CASSGGDRLNTEAFF
TRBD2	many	TRBJ2-2	TRBV9	TGTGCCAGCAGCACCCGGGGACTATCTTCCGGGGAGCTGTTTTTT	CASSTRGLSSGELFF
TRBD2	NA	TRBJ2-1	TRBV24-1	TGTGCCACCAGTGATCCGACTAGCGGGGGGTACAATGAGCAGTTCTTC	CATSDPTSGGYNEQFF
NA	NA	TRBJ2-7	TRBV2	TGTGCCAGCAGCACAAGACAGCAAACCTACGAGCAGTACTTC	CASSTRQQTYEQYF
TRBD2	few	TRBJ2-3	TRBV7-9	TGTGCCAGCAGCTCCGCGGGGGGCGCCCAGTATTTT	CASSSAGGAQYF
TRBD1	NA	TRBJ2-1	TRBV2	TGTGCCAGCAGTGTAACCAGGGGGCGCTGGCAACGGTACAATGAGCAGTTCTTC	CASSVTRGRWQRYNEQFF
NA	NA	TRBJ1-5	TRBV3-1	TGTGCCAGCACCCAGGCAGGCCTCAATCAGCCCCAGCATTTT	CASTQAGLNQPQHF
TRBD2	few	TRBJ2-2	TRBV6-2/TRBV6-3	TGTGCCAGCAGTTATCTCTTGGGACTAGCGGTTAACACCGGGGAGCTGTTTTTT	CASSYLLGLAVNTGELFF
TRBD2	many	TRBJ2-5	TRBV7-9	TGTGCCAGCAGCTCCCCAAAAGGCGGGGGAAAAGAGACCCAGTACTTC	CASSSPKGGGKETQYF
NA	few	TRBJ2-2	TRBV24-1	TGTGCCACCAGTGATTTGCTCGCGCCCGGGGAGCTGTTTTTT	CATSDLLAPGELFF
TRBD1	many	TRBJ2-7	TRBV5-1	TGCGCCAGCAGCTTGGGAGGGGACAGCTACGAGCAGTACTTC	CASSLGGDSYEQYF
NA	NA	TRBJ1-2	TRBV30	TGTGCCTGGAGGTCGGGGGGAGTCTCATACTATGGCTACACCTTC	CAWRSGGVSYYGYTF
NA	many	TRBJ2-3	TRBV3-1	TGTGCCAGCAGCCAAGATTCCCCCATTAGGCAGTATTTT	CASSQDSPIRQYF
TRBD1	few	TRBJ2-7	TRBV5-1	TGCGCCAGCAGCTATGACAGGGGGAAGCCCTACGAGCAGTACTTC	CASSYDRGKPYEQYF
NA	many	TRBJ1-1	TRBV7-3	TGTGCCAGCAGCGAGGGGAGGAACACTGAAGCTTTCTTT	CASSEGRNTEAFF
NA	NA	TRBJ1-5	TRBV27	TGTGCCAGCAGGGAACGCAATCAGCCCCAGCATTTT	CASRERNQPQHF
NA	many	TRBJ2-7	TRBV7-2	TGTGCCAGCAGCTTTACTCTCAACTACGAGCAGTACTTC	CASSFTLNYEQYF
NA	NA	TRBJ1-3	TRBV6-5	TGTGCCAGCAGTTACTCCCGACCCTCCGTGACGACAGGCTCTGGAAACACCATATATTTT	CASSYSRPSVTTGSGNTIYF
NA	NA	TRBJ1-4	TRBV3-1	TGTGCCAGCAGCCCAAACCCAGTAGAAAAACTGTTTTTT	CASSPNPVEKLFF
TRBD1	few	TRBJ1-4	TRBV12-5	TGTGCTAGTGGATCGGACAGGGGAAGTGAAAAACTGTTTTTT	CASGSDRGSEKLFF
NA	NA	TRBJ2-7	TRBV10-3	TGTGCCATCCAGATTCAGGGGACCTACGAGCAGTACTTC	CAIQIQGTYEQYF
NA	NA	TRBJ2-7	TRBV24-1	TGTGCCACCACCGTCTACGAGCAGTACTTC	CATTVYEQYF
NA	few	TRBJ1-2	TRBV5-1	TGCGCCAGCAGCTCGGACGGACGCTATGGCTACACCTTC	CASSSDGRYGYTF
TRBD1	many	TRBJ2-3	TRBV5-1	TGCGCCAGCAGCTTGCCAAAAGGACAGGACGGAGATACGCAGTATTTT	CASSLPKGQDGDTQYF
TRBD2	few	TRBJ2-5	TRBV5-1	TGCGCCAGCAGCTTGGTACTAGCGGGGAGAAAGACCCAGTACTTC	CASSLVLAGRKTQYF
NA	few	TRBJ2-5	TRBV27	TGTGCCAGCAGTCCACTCACAGAGGTGGAGACCCAGTACTTC	CASSPLTEVETQYF
TRBD1	NA	TRBJ2-7	TRBV7-8	TGTGCCAGCAGCAGCAGGACAGGGGGCTACGAGCAGTACTTC	CASSSRTGGYEQYF
NA	many	TRBJ1-2	TRBV29-1	TGCAGCGTTGAGGGGAGGGTCCCCTATGGCTACACCTTC	CSVEGRVPYGYTF
TRBD2	NA	TRBJ2-2	TRBV7-6	TGTGCCAGCAGCTTAGCTCTAGTAGCGGGGGGCCCGGGCACCGGGGAGCTGTTTTTT	CASSLALVAGGPGTGELFF
TRBD2	NA	TRBJ2-7	TRBV7-3	TGTGCCAGCAGCCCCCATCCCAGCGGGGTTGGGTACGAGCAGTACTTC	CASSPHPSGVGYEQYF
NA	few	TRBJ1-3	TRBV7-2	TGTGCCAGCAGCTACACATTTTCGTCTAACTCTGGAAACACCATATATTTT	CASSYTFSSNSGNTIYF
TRBD2	many	TRBJ2-1	TRBV9	TGTGCCAGCAGCGTAGCTACTAGCGGGGTGGCCTATAGTAGCAATGAGCAGTTCTTC	CASSVATSGVAYSSNEQFF
NA	many	TRBJ2-2	TRBV5-4	TGTGCCAGCAGCTTGGATCCGGGTGTAGGTCCCGGGGAGCTGTTTTTT	CASSLDPGVGPGELFF
NA	many	TRBJ2-3	TRBV4-2	TGTGCCAGCAGCCAAGCCCGAGTGGGGGATACGCAGTATTTT	CASSQARVGDTQYF
NA	NA	TRBJ1-1	TRBV4-3	TGCGCCAGCAGCCAAGAGTTTGAGCCGAACACTGAAGCTTTCTTT	CASSQEFEPNTEAFF
TRBD1	many	TRBJ2-3	TRBV11-3	TGTGCCAGCAGCCCAAACAGGGGCGCAGATACGCAGTATTTT	CASSPNRGADTQYF
TRBD2	few	TRBJ2-3	TRBV2	TGTGCCAGCGTCCCTAGCGGGACTAGCACAGATACGCAGTATTTT	CASVPSGTSTDTQYF
NA	few	TRBJ1-6	TRBV20-1	TGCAGTGCTAGACCTCAGACAGGACCTAATTCACCCCTCCACTTT	CSARPQTGPNSPLHF
NA	many	TRBJ2-7	TRBV9	TGTGCCAGCAGCGGGACTGCGACGGCGAGCTCCTACGAGCAGTACTTC	CASSGTATASSYEQYF
NA	few	TRBJ1-2	TRBV7-8	TGTGCCAGCAGCTTAGCCAGTCGTATCGGGGGCTATGGCTACACCTTC	CASSLASRIGGYGYTF
TRBD2	many	TRBJ2-7	TRBV24-1	TGTGCCACCAGTGACGCCTCTGCGGGGGGCCACGAGCAGTACTTC	CATSDASAGGHEQYF
NA	NA	TRBJ1-2	TRBV7-9	TGTGCCAGCAGCTTAGAAACAGGGACTCGCTACACCTTC	CASSLETGTRYTF
TRBD1	NA	TRBJ1-1	TRBV7-9	TGTGCCAGCAGAGGGGGGACAGGGAATACTGAAGCTTTCTTT	CASRGGTGNTEAFF
NA	NA	TRBJ2-3	TRBV20-1	TGCAGTGCTCCGGACAGGAGGGGTGGAGATACGCAGTATTTT	CSAPDRRGGDTQYF
NA	NA	TRBJ2-5	TRBV12-3/TRBV12-4	TGTGCCAGCAGTCATATCCAAGAGACCCAGTACTTC	CASSHIQETQYF